One and the same sample provided the 8 T cell receptor beta chains below, sequenced in a study of T-cell memory formation after mild COVID-19. MiXCR was run by TCRdb on the 5' RACE reads, yielding one entry per CDR3 protein. This sample has a few hundred thousand distinct CDR3 sequences, with 20% to 25% found just once. The sequenced material came from PBMCs or a T cell subset sorted from them (not recorded which). The receptors shown here come from an adult woman who had mild COVID-19 (a few samples of this study predate the infection). Cell type and time point are not known.

The chain employs TRBV7-6 and TRBJ1-1, with 8 bases lining up with TRBD1. The V gene's germline CDR1 is SGHVS and CDR2 FNYEAQ. Trimming took 1 base from V and 4 from J; bases not matched to a gene: 2. This CDR3 contains 14 residues. The CDR3 sequence is CASSLDTGGTEAFF. The DNA for the CDR3 is TGTGCCAGCAGCTTAGATACAGGGGGCACTGAAGCTTTCTTT. Supplemented by reference TRBV7-6 and TRBJ1-1, the full variable domain reads GAGVSQSPRYKVTKRGQDVALRCDPISGHVSLYWYRQALGQGPEFLTYFNYEAQQDKSGLPNDRFSAERPEGSISTLTIQRTEQRDSAMYRCASSLDTGGTEAFFGQGTRLTVV.

The J gene is TRBJ2-7, the V gene TRBV20-1; 10 nucleotides line up with TRBD1. The CDR3 consists of 15 residues. The germline V gene has CDR1 DFQATT and CDR2 SNEGSKA (reference sequence). Germline trimming cut 5 bases from V and 3 bases from J; bases unmatched to any gene: 10. CDR3 DNA: TGCAGTGCTCCAACCCTCGGGACAGGGGACTACGAGCAGTACTTC. It is translated as CSAPTLGTGDYEQYF.

The gene calls are TRBV6-6 and TRBJ2-7; 9 bases fit TRBD2. Germline loops: CDR1 MNHNY, CDR2 SVGAGI (reference sequence). Trimming at V came to 8 bases and at J to 0 bases, leaving 2 bases not matched to a gene. CDR3 length equals 13 residues. CDR3 DNA: TGTGCCAGCCGACTAGCGGACTCCTACGAGCAGTACTTC. This sequence encodes CASRLADSYEQYF.

This clonotype was seen many times. The V and J genes are TRBV10-3 and TRBJ2-3, with D perhaps matching TRBD1 (7 bases). V was cut by 2 bases and J by 0 bases, with 15 bases left in between. CDR1 ENHRY and CDR2 SYGVKD come from the germline V gene. CDR3 length equals 17 residues. The CDR3 DNA follows: TGTGCCATCAGTGAGACGGCGGGACAGCTTAGCACAGATACGCAGTATTTT. This gives the protein CAISETAGQLSTDTQYF.

The chain is built from TRBV11-2 and TRBJ2-1; D not resolved. Trimming stripped 5 bases from V and 6 bases from J, with 2 bases between. This CDR3 has 10 residues. Germline V gene lookup returns CDR1 SGHAT and CDR2 FQNNGV. The CDR3 loop reads CASSANEQFF. CDR3 nucleotides: TGTGCCAGCAGCGCCAATGAGCAGTTCTTC.

This sequence joins TRBV5-1 and TRBJ2-2, with D unclear. Trimming stripped 4 bases from V and 4 bases from J, with 14 bases between. The CDR3 covers 15 residues. Germline V gene data show CDR1 as SGHRS and CDR2 as YFSETQ. The CDR3 protein is CASSLASGTTGELFF. CDR3 sequence (DNA): TGCGCCAGCAGCCTGGCCTCGGGCACCACCGGGGAGCTGTTTTTT.

The rearrangement joins TRBV5-6 to TRBJ2-5; either TRBD1 or TRBD2 may fit D (5 bases each). The CDR3 spans 14 residues. V lost 4 bases to trimming and J lost 5 bases, with 15 bases between them. Germline V CDR1 and CDR2: SGHDT, YYEEEE. CDR3 region: CASSRDQHVETQYF. CDR3 DNA sequence: TGTGCCAGCAGCCGGGACCAACATGTGGAGACCCAGTACTTC. The entire variable domain, with the rest obtained from reference TRBV5-6 and TRBJ2-5, is as follows: DAGVTQSPTHLIKTRGQQVTLRCSPKSGHDTVSWYQQALGQGPQFIFQYYEEEERQRGNFPDRFSGHQFPNYSSELNVNALLLGDSALYLCASSRDQHVETQYFGPGTRLLVL.

Only a few counts were recorded for this clonotype. The V gene is TRBV9, the J gene TRBJ2-7; 7 positions agree with TRBD1. V lost 0 bases and J lost 7; bases outside the gene matches: 10. CDR1 and CDR2 from the germline V gene are SGDLS and YYNGEE. CDR3 length: 15 residues. The CDR3 loop is CASSVGSGLTGEQYF. In DNA form, the CDR3 reads TGTGCCAGCAGCGTAGGGTCGGGGCTGACAGGGGAGCAGTACTTC.